This entry concerns a single T cell receptor (beta chain). J gave up 3 bases and V 5 bases, and 3 bases lay outside the gene matches. Germline values: CDR1 LNHDA, CDR2 SQIVND (reference sequence). There are 15 residues in the CDR3. The data stem from a study of blood T cell repertoires in COVID-19. Overall study context: The origin of the acute and convalescent COVID-19 samples was the United States, Italy and Spain. Sources were T cells, B-cell-depleted T cells, or PBMCs; the material itself was cDNA or gDNA.

Method: immunoSEQ multiplex PCR; TCRdb's copy keeps in-frame clones and lacks some. The sample carries about 220,000 clones, under 90% recorded once. The rearrangement links TRBV19 to TRBJ1-5, with TRBD1 identical over 11 bases. The receptor comes from a woman aged 80 or over with acute or convalescent COVID-19. Input material: peripheral blood. The CDR3 sequence is CASSPDRGLNQPQHF. The CDR3 DNA reads as TGTGCCAGTAGTCCGGACAGGGGGCTCAATCAGCCCCAGCATTTT.